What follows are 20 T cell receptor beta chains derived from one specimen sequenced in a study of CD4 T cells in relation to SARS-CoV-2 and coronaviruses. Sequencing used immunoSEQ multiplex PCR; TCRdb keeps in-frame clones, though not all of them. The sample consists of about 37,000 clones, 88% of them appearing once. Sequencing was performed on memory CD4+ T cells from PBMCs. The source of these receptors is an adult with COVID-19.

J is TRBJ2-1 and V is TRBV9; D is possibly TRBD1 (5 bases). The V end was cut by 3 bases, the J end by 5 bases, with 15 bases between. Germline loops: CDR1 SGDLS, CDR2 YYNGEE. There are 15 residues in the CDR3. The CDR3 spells CASSGVGQGDNEQFF. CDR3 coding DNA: TGTGCCAGCAGCGGGGTGGGGCAGGGCGACAATGAGCAGTTCTTC.

CDR3 residues: CASSGQGGEQYF. CDR3 nucleotide sequence: TGTGCCAGCAGCGGACAGGGAGGAGAGCAGTACTTC. The chain is built from TRBV28 and TRBJ2-7; 8 positions agree with TRBD1. The V gene end was trimmed by 6 bases and the J gene end by 7 bases; junction bases not matched to a gene: 5. The CDR3 runs 12 residues. Germline V gene data show CDR1 as MDHEN and CDR2 as SYDVKM.

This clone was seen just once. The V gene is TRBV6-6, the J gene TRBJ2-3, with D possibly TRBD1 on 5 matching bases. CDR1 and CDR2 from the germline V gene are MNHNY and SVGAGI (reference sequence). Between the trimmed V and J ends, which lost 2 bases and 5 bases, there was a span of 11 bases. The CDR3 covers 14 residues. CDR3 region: CASSYRQGKDTQYF. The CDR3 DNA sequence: TGTGCCAGCAGTTACCGGCAGGGTAAAGATACGCAGTATTTT.

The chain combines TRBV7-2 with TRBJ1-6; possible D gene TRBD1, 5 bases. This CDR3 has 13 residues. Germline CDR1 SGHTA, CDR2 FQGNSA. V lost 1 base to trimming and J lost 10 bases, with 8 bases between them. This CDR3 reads CASSLERGSPLHF. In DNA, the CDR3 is TGTGCCAGCAGCTTAGAGCGGGGGTCACCCCTCCACTTT.

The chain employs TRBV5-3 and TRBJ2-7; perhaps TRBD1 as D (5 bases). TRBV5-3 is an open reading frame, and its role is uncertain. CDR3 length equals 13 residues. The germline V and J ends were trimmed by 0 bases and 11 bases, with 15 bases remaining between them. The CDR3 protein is CARSLAQGTDEYF. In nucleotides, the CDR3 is TGTGCCAGAAGCTTGGCCCAGGGTACGGATGAGTACTTC.

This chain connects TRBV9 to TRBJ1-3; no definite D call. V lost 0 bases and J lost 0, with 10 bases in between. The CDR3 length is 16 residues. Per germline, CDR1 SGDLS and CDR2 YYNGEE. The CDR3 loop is CASSVAARSSGNTIYF. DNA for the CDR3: TGTGCCAGCAGCGTAGCAGCGCGAAGCTCTGGAAACACCATATATTTT.

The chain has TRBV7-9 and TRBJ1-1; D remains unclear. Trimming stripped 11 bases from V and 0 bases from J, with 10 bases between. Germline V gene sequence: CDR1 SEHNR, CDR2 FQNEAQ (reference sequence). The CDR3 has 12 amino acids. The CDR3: CAGVLVNTEAFF. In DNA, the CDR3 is TGTGCCGGGGTTTTGGTGAACACTGAAGCTTTCTTT. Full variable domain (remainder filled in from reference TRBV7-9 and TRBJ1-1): DTGVSQNPRHKITKRGQNVTFRCDPISEHNRLYWYRQTLGQGPEFLTYFQNEAQLEKSRLLSDRFSAERPKGSFSTLEIQRTEQGDSAMYLCAGVLVNTEAFFGQGTRLTVV.

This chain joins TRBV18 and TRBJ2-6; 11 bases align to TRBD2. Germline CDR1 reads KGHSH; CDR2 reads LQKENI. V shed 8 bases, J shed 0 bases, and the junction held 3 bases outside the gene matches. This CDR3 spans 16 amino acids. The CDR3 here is CASGLAGLSGANVLTF. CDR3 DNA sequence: TGTGCCAGCGGACTAGCGGGTCTCTCTGGGGCCAACGTCCTGACTTTC.

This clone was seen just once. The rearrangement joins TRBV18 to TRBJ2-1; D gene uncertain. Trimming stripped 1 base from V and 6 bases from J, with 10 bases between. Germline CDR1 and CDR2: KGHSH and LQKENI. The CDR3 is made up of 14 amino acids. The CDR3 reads CASSPLAVGNEQFF. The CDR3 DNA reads TGTGCCAGCTCACCACTTGCAGTGGGCAATGAGCAGTTCTTC.

CDR3 sequence: CASSPPGGNRGLDTQYF. The CDR3, as DNA: TGTGCCAGCAGCCCCCCGGGGGGTAACAGGGGGTTGGATACGCAGTATTTT. This sequence joins TRBV7-9 and TRBJ2-3, with D maybe TRBD1 (8 bases). There are 17 residues in the CDR3. CDR1 SEHNR and CDR2 FQNEAQ come from the germline V gene (reference sequence). The V end was cut by 5 bases, the J end by 6 bases, with 24 bases between. Filled out from reference TRBV7-9 and TRBJ2-3, the complete variable domain reads DTGVSQNPRHKITKRGQNVTFRCDPISEHNRLYWYRQTLGQGPEFLTYFQNEAQLEKSRLLSDRFSAERPKGSFSTLEIQRTEQGDSAMYLCASSPPGGNRGLDTQYFGPGTRLTVL.

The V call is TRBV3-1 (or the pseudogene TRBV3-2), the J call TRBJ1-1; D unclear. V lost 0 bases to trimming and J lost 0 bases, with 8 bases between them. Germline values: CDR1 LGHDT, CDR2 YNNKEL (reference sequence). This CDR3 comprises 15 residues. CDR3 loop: CASSQDLALNTEAFF. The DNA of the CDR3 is TGTGCCAGCAGCCAAGATCTGGCCTTGAACACTGAAGCTTTCTTT.

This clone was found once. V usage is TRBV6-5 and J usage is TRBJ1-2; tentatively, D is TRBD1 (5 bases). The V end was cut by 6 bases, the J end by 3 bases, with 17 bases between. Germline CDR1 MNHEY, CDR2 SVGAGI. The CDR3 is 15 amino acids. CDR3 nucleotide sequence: TGTGCCAGCAGCCGGGACGCATTTGGGGACTATGGCTACACCTTC. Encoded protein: CASSRDAFGDYGYTF.

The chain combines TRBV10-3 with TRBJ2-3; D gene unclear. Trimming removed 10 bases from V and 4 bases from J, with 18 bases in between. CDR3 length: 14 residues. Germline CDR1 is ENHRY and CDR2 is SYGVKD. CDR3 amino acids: CATRRLPDSDTQYF. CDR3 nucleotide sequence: TGTGCCACCCGTAGGCTCCCCGATTCAGATACGCAGTATTTT.

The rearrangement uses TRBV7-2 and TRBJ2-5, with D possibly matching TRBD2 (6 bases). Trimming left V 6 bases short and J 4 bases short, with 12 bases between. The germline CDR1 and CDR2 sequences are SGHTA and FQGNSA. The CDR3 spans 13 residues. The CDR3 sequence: CASRGRDGETQYF. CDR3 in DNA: TGTGCCAGCAGGGGGCGGGACGGAGAGACCCAGTACTTC.

CDR3 in amino acids: CAWSVLIGETQYF. CDR3 bases: TGTGCCTGGAGTGTACTCATTGGAGAGACCCAGTACTTC. This chain joins TRBV30 and TRBJ2-5; D is unclear. The CDR3 runs to 13 residues. Trimming took off 0 bases at V and 4 bases at J, with 9 bases between the two ends. The germline gives CDR1 GTSNPN, CDR2 SVGIG (reference sequence).

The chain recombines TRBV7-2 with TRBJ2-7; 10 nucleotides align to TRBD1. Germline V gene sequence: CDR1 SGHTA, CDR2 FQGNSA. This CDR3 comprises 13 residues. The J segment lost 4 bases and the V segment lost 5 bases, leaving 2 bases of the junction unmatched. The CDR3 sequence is CASSPDRGYEQYF. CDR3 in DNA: TGTGCCAGCAGCCCGGACAGGGGGTACGAGCAGTACTTC. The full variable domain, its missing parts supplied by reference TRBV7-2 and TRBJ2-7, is GAGVSQSPSNKVTEKGKDVELRCDPISGHTALYWYRQSLGQGLEFLIYFQGNSAPDKSGLPSDRFSAERTGGSVSTLTIQRTQQEDSAVYLCASSPDRGYEQYFGPGTRLTVT.

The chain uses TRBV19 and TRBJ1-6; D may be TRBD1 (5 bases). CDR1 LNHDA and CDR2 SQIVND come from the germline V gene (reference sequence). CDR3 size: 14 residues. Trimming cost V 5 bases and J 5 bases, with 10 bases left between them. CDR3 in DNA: TGTGCCAGTAGTGACAGACCGAATAATTCACCCCTCCACTTT. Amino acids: CASSDRPNNSPLHF.

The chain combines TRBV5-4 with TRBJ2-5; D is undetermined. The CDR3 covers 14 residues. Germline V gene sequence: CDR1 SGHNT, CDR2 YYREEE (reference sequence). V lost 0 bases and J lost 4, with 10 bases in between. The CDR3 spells CASSLGTPRETQYF. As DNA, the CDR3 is TGTGCCAGCAGCTTGGGGACCCCACGAGAGACCCAGTACTTC.

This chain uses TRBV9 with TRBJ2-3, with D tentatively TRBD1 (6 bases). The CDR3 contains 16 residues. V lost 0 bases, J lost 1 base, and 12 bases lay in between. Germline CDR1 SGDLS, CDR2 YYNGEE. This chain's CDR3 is CASSVASGAGTDTQYF. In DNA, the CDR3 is TGTGCCAGCAGCGTAGCTTCAGGGGCGGGCACAGATACGCAGTATTTT.

The CDR3 is CASSLALVPNEQFF. CDR3 nucleotides: TGTGCCAGCAGCTTAGCCTTAGTCCCCAATGAGCAGTTCTTC. V is TRBV7-8 and J is TRBJ2-1; D is ambiguous. Germline V gene lookup returns CDR1 SGHVS and CDR2 FQNEAQ. This CDR3 is built from 14 residues. With 0 bases removed from V and 6 bases from J, the gap between germline ends came to 9 bases.